Each of the 27 T cell receptor beta chains below was sequenced from the same sample in a study of T cells in localized non-small cell lung cancer. Assay: immunoSEQ multiplex PCR; the TCRdb copy retains only in-frame clones and omits some. The sample lists 20,000 to 30,000 clones, 65% to 90% occurring once. The sequencing used peripheral blood, collected before any cancer treatment. These receptors came from an older female donor with stage I lung adenocarcinoma.

This clone was counted a single time. The chain uses TRBV7-9 and TRBJ1-1; D may be TRBD1 (5 bases). CDR3 size: 12 residues. Germline CDR1 and CDR2: SEHNR and FQNEAQ (reference sequence). With 7 bases removed from V and 5 bases from J, the gap between germline ends came to 11 bases. In nucleotides, the CDR3 is TGTGCCAGCAACCTGGGGGGGACTGAAGCTTTCTTT. It translates to CASNLGGTEAFF.

In nucleotides, the CDR3 is TGTGCCAGCAGCTTAATGCAGGGGCCCTCCTACGAGCAGTACTTC. Its translation is CASSLMQGPSYEQYF. The genes are TRBV7-3 and TRBJ2-7; tentative D call: TRBD1 (6 bases). CDR3 length equals 15 residues. Germline assignment: CDR1 SGHTA and CDR2 FQGTGA. V lost 1 base and J lost 0, with 10 bases in between.

This chain joins TRBV5-6 and TRBJ1-2, with D perhaps TRBD1 (5 bases). The CDR3 covers 11 residues. The V and J ends lost 4 bases and 8 bases respectively, with 9 bases between them. Per the germline V gene, CDR1 is SGHDT and CDR2 is YYEEEE. The CDR3 loop is CASSLGGGYTF. The DNA of the CDR3 is TGTGCCAGCAGCCTCGGGGGAGGCTACACCTTC. Complete variable domain (other parts from reference TRBV5-6 and TRBJ1-2): DAGVTQSPTHLIKTRGQQVTLRCSPKSGHDTVSWYQQALGQGPQFIFQYYEEEERQRGNFPDRFSGHQFPNYSSELNVNALLLGDSALYLCASSLGGGYTFGSGTRLTVV.

The chain recombines TRBV30 with TRBJ2-7, with D unresolved. The CDR3 runs to 12 residues. Trimming took 6 bases from V and 2 from J, leaving 11 bases between them. The germline V gene has CDR1 GTSNPN and CDR2 SVGIG (reference sequence). The CDR3 DNA is TGTGCCTGCACCGACAAAGCCTACGAGCAGTACTTC. Amino acids: CACTDKAYEQYF.

J is TRBJ2-5 and V is TRBV28, with 12 nucleotides matching TRBD2. The CDR3 runs 16 residues. V lost 2 bases, J lost 0 bases, and 1 base stayed unmatched. CDR1 and CDR2 (germline): MDHEN, SYDVKM. As DNA, the CDR3 is TGTGCCAGCAGTTTAGGGACTAGCGGGTACCAAGAGACCCAGTACTTC. This gives the protein CASSLGTSGYQETQYF.

This chain uses TRBV30 with TRBJ1-1; tentatively, D is TRBD1 (6 bases). Germline V gene data show CDR1 as GTSNPN and CDR2 as SVGIG (reference sequence). The CDR3 contains 13 residues. Trimming left V 7 bases short and J 3 bases short, with 15 bases between. The DNA for the CDR3 is TGTGCCTACTACAGGGACCCGGACACTGAAGCTTTCTTT. Translating gives CAYYRDPDTEAFF.

This clone appeared a few times. V is TRBV6-4 and J is TRBJ2-2, with a weak D call TRBD2 (6 bases). The V end lost 5 bases, the J end lost 3 bases, and 10 bases lay between the germline ends. The V gene's germline CDR1 is MRHNA and CDR2 SNTAGT. The CDR3 loop spans 14 amino acids. CDR3: CASSRDSDTGELFF. CDR3 coding DNA: TGTGCCAGCAGTCGGGACTCGGACACCGGGGAGCTGTTTTTT.

This sequence joins TRBV13 and TRBJ2-3, with D unclear. The V gene's germline CDR1 is PRHDT and CDR2 FYEKMQ (reference sequence). The CDR3 runs to 13 residues. Trimming cost V 1 base and J 4 bases, with 6 bases left between them. Here the CDR3 DNA reads TGTGCCAGCAGCTTAGAGCGCGCAGATACGCAGTATTTT. Protein sequence: CASSLERADTQYF.

The CDR3 here is CASSLDRGGGSPLHF. Written as DNA, the CDR3 is TGTGCCAGCAGCTTGGACAGGGGAGGAGGTTCACCCCTCCACTTT. The J gene is TRBJ1-6, the V gene TRBV13; 9 positions match TRBD1. CDR1 and CDR2 from the germline V gene are PRHDT and FYEKMQ (reference sequence). This CDR3 has 15 amino acids. Trimming took 3 bases from V and 9 from J; bases not matched to a gene: 6.

With regard to this clone: One end of the junction fails to match germline, which may point to a read error. The chain joins TRBV5-1 to TRBJ2-1, with a possible D match to TRBD2 (6 bases). The V gene's germline CDR1 is SGHRS and CDR2 YFSETQ. CDR3 length equals 16 residues. The DNA of the CDR3 is TGCGCCAGCAGATTGGGAGGTTCCAGCTCCTACAATGAGCAGTTCTTC. Its protein is CASRLGGSSSYNEQFF.

The CDR3: CASSDKTGAYGYTF. CDR3 in DNA: TGTGCCAGCAGCGATAAGACAGGGGCCTATGGCTACACCTTC. J is TRBJ1-2 and V is TRBV5-6; 8 bases agree with TRBD1. Unmatched junction bases numbered 6, after V lost 4 bases and J lost 4 bases. Looked up from germline, CDR1 is SGHDT and CDR2 is YYEEEE. The CDR3 extends over 14 amino acids. The full variable domain, in which reference TRBV5-6 and TRBJ1-2 provide the parts outside the CDR3, is DAGVTQSPTHLIKTRGQQVTLRCSPKSGHDTVSWYQQALGQGPQFIFQYYEEEERQRGNFPDRFSGHQFPNYSSELNVNALLLGDSALYLCASSDKTGAYGYTFGSGTRLTVV.

This chain's CDR3 is CASSERGPHYNEQFF. CDR3 sequence (DNA): TGCGCCAGCAGTGAGAGGGGCCCGCACTACAATGAGCAGTTCTTC. V gene TRBV10-2 combines with J gene TRBJ2-1, with D possibly being TRBD1 (5 bases). This CDR3 is 15 amino acids long. Germline V gene lookup returns CDR1 WSHSY and CDR2 SAAADI. V dropped 2 bases and J dropped 3 bases, with 11 bases sitting between them.

The V call is TRBV5-1, the J call TRBJ2-7; a weak D match, TRBD2 (5 bases). The CDR3 has 15 residues. Germline lookup yields CDR1 SGHRS and CDR2 YFSETQ. V was clipped by 0 bases and J by 7 bases, with 17 bases between them. CDR3 amino acids: CASSLAEFGVGEQYF. CDR3 coding DNA: TGCGCCAGCAGCTTGGCCGAGTTCGGGGTGGGGGAGCAGTACTTC.

V and J are TRBV19 and TRBJ2-1; 9 positions agree with TRBD2. Trimming took 4 bases from V and 8 from J; bases not matched to a gene: 3. CDR1 is LNHDA, CDR2 SQIVND, per germline (reference sequence). The CDR3 runs to 13 residues. The CDR3 DNA reads TGTGCCAGTAGTAAGGTAGCGGGGGATGAGCAGTTCTTC. Translation gives CASSKVAGDEQFF.

The chain couples TRBV6-1 to TRBJ2-7; maybe TRBD2 (6 bases). The CDR3 is 14 amino acids. Germline V gene sequence: CDR1 MNHNS, CDR2 SASEGT. With 8 bases removed from V and 0 bases from J, the gap between germline ends came to 14 bases. The CDR3 DNA reads TGTGCCAGCCTTTTTGGAGGGTTCTCCTACGAGCAGTACTTC. It yields the protein CASLFGGFSYEQYF.

This clone is a singleton in its sample. This sequence joins TRBV7-9 and TRBJ1-5, with 8 bases aligning to TRBD1. The CDR3 is 15 amino acids. Germline CDR1 is SEHNR and CDR2 is FQNEAQ (reference sequence). The J segment lost 5 bases and the V segment lost 5 bases, leaving 8 bases of the junction unmatched. The CDR3 region is CASSRRGTGDQPQHF. CDR3 coding DNA: TGTGCCAGCAGCCGGCGTGGGACAGGTGATCAGCCCCAGCATTTT.

The chain couples TRBV5-1 to TRBJ1-5; no reliable D call. The V gene lost 4 bases and the J gene lost 8 bases, with 19 bases spanning the gap. The CDR3 length is 15 residues. CDR1 is SGHRS and CDR2 is YFSETQ in the germline V gene. The CDR3 DNA reads TGCGCCAGCAGCCCTGGAAGAAGGGCCCGCGAGCCCCAGCATTTT. It translates to CASSPGRRAREPQHF.

The chain couples TRBV6-1 to TRBJ1-2; maybe TRBD1 (5 bases). The CDR3 is made up of 17 amino acids. Germline assignment: CDR1 MNHNS and CDR2 SASEGT. The ends were cut back, 4 bases at V and 1 base at J, with 19 bases in the middle. The CDR3 DNA is TGTGCCAGCAGTGCTCACCGGGACGCAACCTTTAACTATGGCTACACCTTC. It is translated as CASSAHRDATFNYGYTF.

This clone was observed a handful of times. The chain is built from TRBV30 and TRBJ2-2; 11 nucleotides align to TRBD2. The CDR3 length is 13 residues. Trimming at V came to 1 base and at J to 8 bases, leaving 0 bases not matched to a gene. Germline values: CDR1 GTSNPN, CDR2 SVGIG (reference sequence). The CDR3 DNA is TGTGCCTGGAGTGGACTAGCGGGGGGGGAGCTGTTTTTT. Translated: CAWSGLAGGELFF.

V usage is TRBV9 and J usage is TRBJ1-4; D is perhaps TRBD1 (6 bases). This CDR3 region has 16 residues. Germline assignment: CDR1 SGDLS and CDR2 YYNGEE. Deletions cut 1 base from V and 0 bases from J, with 10 bases between. The CDR3 here is CASSVSAGATNEKLFF. The CDR3 coding sequence is TGTGCCAGCAGCGTATCAGCAGGGGCAACTAATGAAAAACTGTTTTTT.

The chain has TRBV30 and TRBJ1-3; D remains ambiguous. Germline CDR1 is GTSNPN and CDR2 is SVGIG (reference sequence). V lost 3 bases and J 8 bases, leaving 8 bases between the germline ends. CDR3 length: 11 amino acids. The CDR3 sequence: CAWRVVDTIYF. The CDR3 DNA reads as TGTGCCTGGAGGGTGGTGGACACCATATATTTT.

The V call is TRBV13, the J call TRBJ2-1, with TRBD2 matching 8 bases. The CDR3 loop spans 15 amino acids. Germline V gene sequence: CDR1 PRHDT, CDR2 FYEKMQ (reference sequence). Unmatched junction bases numbered 7, after V lost 4 bases and J lost 5 bases. The chain's CDR3 is CASSSVPGLDNEQFF. The CDR3, as DNA: TGTGCCAGCAGCTCCGTACCGGGACTAGACAATGAGCAGTTCTTC.

V gene TRBV2 combines with J gene TRBJ1-1; the D gene is possibly TRBD1 (5 bases). Germline lookup yields CDR1 SNHLY and CDR2 FYNNEI. This CDR3 region has 15 residues. Trimming left V 4 bases short and J 1 base short, with 13 bases between. This CDR3 is CASSAAGRRNTEAFF. CDR3 coding DNA: TGTGCCAGCAGTGCGGCAGGGCGAAGGAACACTGAAGCTTTCTTT. The full variable domain, rest sourced from reference TRBV2 and TRBJ1-1, is EPEVTQTPSHQVTQMGQEVILRCVPISNHLYFYWYRQILGQKVEFLVSFYNNEISEKSEIFDDQFSVERPDGSNFTLKIRSTKLEDSAMYFCASSAAGRRNTEAFFGQGTRLTVV.

This clone turned up a few times. The chain recombines TRBV4-1 with TRBJ1-2, with D possibly TRBD1 on 5 matching bases. V lost 0 bases, J lost 10 bases, and 15 bases lay in between. The CDR3 length is 14 residues. Germline loops: CDR1 MGHRA, CDR2 YSYEKL. The CDR3 DNA sequence: TGCGCCAGCAGCCAAGAGAGGACCGGGGCGGACTACACCTTC. Amino acids: CASSQERTGADYTF.

The chain employs TRBV9 and TRBJ1-6, with D possibly TRBD1 on 5 matching bases. Trimming took off 0 bases at V and 8 bases at J, with 12 bases between the two ends. CDR1 is SGDLS, CDR2 YYNGEE, per germline. CDR3 length: 15 amino acids. CDR3 amino acids: CASSVGPGGDSPLHF. CDR3 coding DNA: TGTGCCAGCAGCGTAGGTCCCGGGGGAGATTCACCCCTCCACTTT.

The chain uses TRBV6-5 and TRBJ1-2; D remains unclear. With 0 bases removed from V and 8 bases from J, the gap between germline ends came to 13 bases. The CDR3 has 14 amino acids. Germline CDR1 MNHEY, CDR2 SVGAGI. CDR3 amino acids: CASSYSEERRGYTF. The DNA of the CDR3 is TGTGCCAGCAGTTACTCGGAAGAACGGAGAGGCTACACCTTC.

The V gene is TRBV30, the J gene TRBJ1-2; 10 bases align to TRBD1. Per germline, CDR1 GTSNPN and CDR2 SVGIG (reference sequence). The CDR3 extends over 13 amino acids. J lost 7 bases, V lost 2 bases, and 4 bases had no gene match. The CDR3 region is CAWSLRDRGGYTF. The CDR3 region has the DNA TGTGCCTGGAGTCTCCGGGACAGGGGTGGCTACACCTTC.